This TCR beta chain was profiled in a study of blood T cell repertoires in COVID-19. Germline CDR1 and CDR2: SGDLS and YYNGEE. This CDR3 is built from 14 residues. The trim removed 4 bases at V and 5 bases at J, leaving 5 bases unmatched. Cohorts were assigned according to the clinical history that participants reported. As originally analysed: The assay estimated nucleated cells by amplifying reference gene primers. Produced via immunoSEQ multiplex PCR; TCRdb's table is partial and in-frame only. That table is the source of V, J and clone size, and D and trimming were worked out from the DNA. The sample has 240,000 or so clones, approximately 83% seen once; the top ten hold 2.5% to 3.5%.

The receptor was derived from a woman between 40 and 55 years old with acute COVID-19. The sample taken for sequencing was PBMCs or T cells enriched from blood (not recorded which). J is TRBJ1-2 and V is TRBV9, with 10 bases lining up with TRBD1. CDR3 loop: CASSTRDRGYGYTF. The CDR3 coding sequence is TGTGCCAGCAGCACCCGGGACAGGGGATATGGCTACACCTTC.